This T cell receptor beta chain was recorded in a study of chemoradiotherapy in HPV16-positive cancers. Points from the study as a whole: Functional assays defining HPV-specific T cells used only a couple of HPV16-positive patients. Candidate HPV-specific clones and E7-related TCR motifs grew in tumor during treatment.

Samples were taken several times over chemoradiotherapy. V gave up 4 bases and J gave up 7 bases, with 17 bases separating them. Germline V gives CDR1 SGHRS, CDR2 YFSETQ. This CDR3 contains 14 residues. Measured with immunoSEQ multiplex PCR; TCRdb has only the in-frame clones, and not every one. Here the sample spans about 8,800 clones, less than 75% being singletons. This clone was seen a handful of times. Its antigen is currently unknown. This sample comprised tumor tissue, obtained from a patient who underwent chemoradiotherapy. This clonotype was sampled from a human donor with HPV-associated anogenital cancer. This chain connects TRBV5-1 to TRBJ1-2; D might be TRBD1 (6 bases). CDR3 loop: CASSPRGGALGYTF. DNA for the CDR3: TGCGCCAGCAGCCCGCGAGGGGGGGCCCTTGGCTACACCTTC.